Listed here are 24 T cell receptor beta chains from one sample, sequenced in a study of T cell responses to AZD1222 COVID-19 vaccine. Repertoires were generated with immunoSEQ multiplex PCR, while TCRdb's copy carries only in-frame clones and drops some. The repertoire holds 55,000 to 75,000 clones, with around 90% as singletons. The specimen was peripheral blood, collected on day 0 of AZD1222 vaccination. The receptors shown here come from an adult in good health.

The V gene is TRBV5-4, the J gene TRBJ1-2; D might be TRBD1 (5 bases). Trimming took 6 bases from V and 8 from J, leaving 17 bases between them. The CDR3 consists of 13 residues. CDR1 and CDR2 (germline): SGHNT, YYREEE (reference sequence). The DNA for the CDR3 is TGTGCCAGCAACACCCAGGCCGGGGGGGGCTACACCTTC. It codes for CASNTQAGGGYTF.

V usage is TRBV7-2 and J usage is TRBJ2-5; D is perhaps TRBD2 (6 bases). V was shortened by 1 base and J by 5 bases, with 11 bases between the two germline ends. The CDR3 is 14 residues long. CDR1 is SGHTA, CDR2 FQGNSA, per germline. CDR3 loop: CASSLVGGMETQYF. The CDR3 coding sequence is TGTGCCAGCAGCTTAGTGGGGGGAATGGAGACCCAGTACTTC.

The gene calls are TRBV11-2 and TRBJ1-1; TRBD1 is a possible D gene (6 bases). Trimming cost V 2 bases and J 10 bases, with 23 bases left between them. CDR3 length equals 16 residues. Germline CDR1 is SGHAT and CDR2 is FQNNGV. CDR3 in DNA: TGTGCCAGCAGCTTAAGGGGGACTGGGCCCCGCTCTGGAGCTTTCTTT. Translating it yields CASSLRGTGPRSGAFF.

V and J are TRBV18 and TRBJ2-7, with a weak D call TRBD2 (7 bases). The V gene lost 3 bases and the J gene lost 2 bases, with 17 bases spanning the gap. CDR1 and CDR2 (germline): KGHSH, LQKENI. CDR3 length: 16 amino acids. The CDR3 sequence is CASSPQGGARTYEQYF. In DNA, the CDR3 is TGTGCCAGCTCACCCCAAGGGGGGGCCCGAACCTACGAGCAGTACTTC.

The chain employs TRBV19 and TRBJ1-5, with 9 bases fitting TRBD1. Germline lookup yields CDR1 LNHDA and CDR2 SQIVND (reference sequence). V was clipped by 5 bases and J by 7 bases; unmatched bases: 9. The CDR3 spans 15 residues. CDR3 sequence reads: CASSPIDRGGQPQHF. The CDR3 DNA sequence: TGTGCCAGTAGTCCCATAGACAGGGGGGGACAGCCCCAGCATTTT.

This chain uses TRBV7-9 with TRBJ1-6, with no clear D. CDR1 and CDR2 from the germline V gene are SEHNR and FQNEAQ (reference sequence). This CDR3 spans 16 amino acids. V lost 5 bases to trimming and J lost 7 bases, with 18 bases between them. The CDR3 bases are TGTGCCAGCAGCCAAACGCTAGCCGGGGAAAATTCACCCCTCCACTTT. Translation: CASSQTLAGENSPLHF. Full variable domain (rest looked up from reference TRBV7-9 and TRBJ1-6): DTGVSQNPRHKITKRGQNVTFRCDPISEHNRLYWYRQTLGQGPEFLTYFQNEAQLEKSRLLSDRFSAERPKGSFSTLEIQRTEQGDSAMYLCASSQTLAGENSPLHFGNGTRLTVT.

The chain joins TRBV10-1 to TRBJ1-2; no definite D call. The CDR3 consists of 12 residues. Germline values: CDR1 WNHNN, CDR2 SYGVQD (reference sequence). Deletions cut 5 bases from V and 2 bases from J, with 6 bases between. The CDR3: CASSNGNYGYTF. The CDR3 DNA reads as TGCGCCAGCAGTAACGGCAACTATGGCTACACCTTC.

The J gene is TRBJ2-4, the V gene TRBV6-5; D not certain. Germline CDR1 and CDR2: MNHEY and SVGAGI. This CDR3 is built from 14 residues. The CDR3 DNA reads as TGTGTTCCTCAGAGCCGAATAGCCAAAAACATTCAGTACTTC. This encodes CVPQSRIAKNIQYF.

The rearrangement uses TRBV4-1 and TRBJ1-6; 11 bases are a match to TRBD1. Looked up from germline, CDR1 is MGHRA and CDR2 is YSYEKL. The V gene end was trimmed by 1 base and the J gene end by 9 bases; junction bases not matched to a gene: 5. CDR3 length equals 16 residues. CDR3 amino acids: CASSQAGTGGTSPLHF. The DNA of the CDR3 is TGCGCCAGCAGCCAAGCCGGGACAGGGGGGACTTCACCCCTCCACTTT.

The chain is built from TRBV29-1 and TRBJ1-3, with D tentatively TRBD1 (5 bases). The V gene lost 2 bases and the J gene lost 2 bases, with 7 bases spanning the gap. The germline CDR1 and CDR2 sequences are SQVTM and ANQGSEA. CDR3 size: 13 residues. CDR3 in amino acids: CSVEKGTGNTIYF. The CDR3 DNA sequence: TGCAGCGTTGAAAAGGGGACTGGAAACACCATATATTTT.

The chain couples TRBV10-1 to TRBJ2-5; TRBD1 aligns across 8 bases. CDR1 WNHNN and CDR2 SYGVQD come from the germline V gene (reference sequence). The J segment lost 2 bases and the V segment lost 0 bases, leaving 5 bases of the junction unmatched. There are 16 residues in the CDR3. The CDR3 reads CASSESGGTGQETQYF. CDR3 nucleotides: TGCGCCAGCAGTGAGTCTGGTGGGACAGGACAAGAGACCCAGTACTTC.

The chain combines TRBV13 with TRBJ2-5; no clear D. The CDR3 totals 14 residues. V gave up 5 bases and J gave up 2 bases, with 12 bases separating them. Germline V lookup: CDR1 PRHDT, CDR2 FYEKMQ (reference sequence). CDR3: CASSRSLGQETQYF. CDR3 DNA sequence: TGTGCCAGCAGCCGTTCACTGGGGCAAGAGACCCAGTACTTC.

The chain recombines TRBV30 with TRBJ1-4; a weak D match, TRBD1 (5 bases). Germline V lookup: CDR1 GTSNPN, CDR2 SVGIG (reference sequence). The CDR3 runs to 15 residues. Deletions cut 1 base from V and 4 bases from J, with 13 bases between. DNA for the CDR3: TGTGCCTGGAGTGAGGCGGCAGGGATTAATGAAAAACTGTTTTTT. This sequence encodes CAWSEAAGINEKLFF.

Written as DNA, the CDR3 is TGTGCCAGCAGCTTATGGGACACTAGCTCTGGAAACACCATATATTTT. The encoded protein is CASSLWDTSSGNTIYF. The chain links TRBV7-2 to TRBJ1-3; TRBD1 might be the D (6 bases). Germline V CDR1 and CDR2: SGHTA, FQGNSA. The CDR3 is 16 amino acids. V was cut by 2 bases and J by 0 bases, with 11 bases left in between. The full variable domain, completed using reference TRBV7-2 and TRBJ1-3, is GAGVSQSPSNKVTEKGKDVELRCDPISGHTALYWYRQSLGQGLEFLIYFQGNSAPDKSGLPSDRFSAERTGGSVSTLTIQRTQQEDSAVYLCASSLWDTSSGNTIYFGEGSWLTVV.

This chain connects TRBV14 to TRBJ1-4; D is unclear. The CDR3 is 13 amino acids. Trimming took 1 base from V and 6 from J, leaving 6 bases between them. The germline V gene encodes CDR1 SGHDN and CDR2 FVKESK. The CDR3 region is CASSQGPHEKLFF. CDR3 DNA sequence: TGTGCCAGCAGCCAAGGGCCCCATGAAAAACTGTTTTTT.

The rearrangement joins TRBV27 to TRBJ1-6, with D perhaps matching TRBD1 (5 bases). CDR1 is MNHEY and CDR2 is SMNVEV in the germline V gene (reference sequence). This CDR3 is built from 17 residues. V lost 3 bases and J lost 9, with 21 bases in between. The CDR3 region is CASSLGSGPGPISPLHF. CDR3 coding DNA: TGTGCCAGCAGTTTGGGTTCAGGACCGGGGCCAATTTCACCCCTCCACTTT.

This rearrangement joins TRBV19 to TRBJ2-3; D not resolved. The CDR3 has 13 residues. Germline CDR1 reads LNHDA; CDR2 reads SQIVND (reference sequence). V was pared by 6 bases and J by 6 bases, with 13 bases between. CDR3 in DNA: TGTGCCAGTAGCCCCCCCTTCGGGGATACGCAGTATTTT. It specifies CASSPPFGDTQYF.

V usage is TRBV19 and J usage is TRBJ1-2; TRBD1 is a possible D gene (5 bases). The CDR3 length is 14 residues. Germline V CDR1 and CDR2: LNHDA, SQIVND (reference sequence). With 9 bases removed from V and 2 bases from J, the gap between germline ends came to 16 bases. CDR3 sequence (DNA): TGTGCCAGCAGCCCCCCGGCAGGGAACTATGGCTACACCTTC. Its protein is CASSPPAGNYGYTF.

The gene calls are TRBV5-1 and TRBJ1-1; D is perhaps TRBD1 (5 bases). The V gene's germline CDR1 is SGHRS and CDR2 YFSETQ. Trimming left V 0 bases short and J 2 bases short, with 11 bases between. CDR3 size: 15 residues. The CDR3 DNA follows: TGCGCCAGCAGCTTGGATGGGTGGACAAACACTGAAGCTTTCTTT. It specifies CASSLDGWTNTEAFF. The whole variable domain, filled in from reference TRBV5-1 and TRBJ1-1, reads KAGVTQTPRYLIKTRGQQVTLSCSPISGHRSVSWYQQTPGQGLQFLFEYFSETQRNKGNFPGRFSGRQFSNSRSEMNVSTLELGDSALYLCASSLDGWTNTEAFFGQGTRLTVV.

The genes are TRBV7-9 and TRBJ1-2; D unresolved. Germline values: CDR1 SEHNR, CDR2 FQNEAQ (reference sequence). The V and J ends lost 3 bases and 4 bases respectively, with 12 bases between them. The CDR3 runs to 14 residues. The CDR3 DNA is TGTGCCAGCAGCTTTATGCAGAGGGCCTATGGCTACACCTTC. Translated, it gives CASSFMQRAYGYTF.

V and J are TRBV19 and TRBJ1-2; TRBD1 agrees at 7 bases. Germline V lookup: CDR1 LNHDA, CDR2 SQIVND (reference sequence). V lost 6 bases, J lost 2 bases, and 3 bases stayed unmatched. The CDR3 consists of 13 residues. CDR3 sequence (DNA): TGTGCCAGTAGCGACAGGGCCAACTATGGCTACACCTTC. Residues: CASSDRANYGYTF.

The chain recombines TRBV5-4 with TRBJ1-1; a possible D gene is TRBD1 (5 bases). Germline V gene data show CDR1 as SGHNT and CDR2 as YYREEE (reference sequence). Trimming removed 4 bases at V and 0 bases at J, with 16 bases between. The CDR3 is 16 residues long. CDR3 protein: CASSHRRQTLNTEAFF. CDR3 nucleotide sequence: TGTGCCAGCAGCCACCGTCGACAGACGCTGAACACTGAAGCTTTCTTT.

This chain connects TRBV23-1 to TRBJ2-7; D is undetermined. TRBV23-1 is given ORF status, its function remaining uncertain. V lost 2 bases, J lost 0 bases, and 11 bases lay in between. The CDR3 runs 15 residues. CDR3 nucleotide sequence: TGCGCCAGCAGTCAACCCCGAACGGTCTCCTACGAGCAGTACTTC. It specifies CASSQPRTVSYEQYF.

This clone was seen just once. V gene TRBV9 combines with J gene TRBJ2-3; no clear D. The germline gives CDR1 SGDLS, CDR2 YYNGEE. V gave up 4 bases and J gave up 6 bases, with 12 bases separating them. The CDR3 is 13 amino acids. The CDR3 DNA reads TGTGCCAGCAGCCCCCAGTTCAGGGATACGCAGTATTTT. Encoded protein: CASSPQFRDTQYF. The full variable domain, in which reference TRBV9 and TRBJ2-3 provide the parts outside the CDR3, is DSGVTQTPKHLITATGQRVTLRCSPRSGDLSVYWYQQSLDQGLQFLIQYYNGEERAKGNILERFSAQQFPDLHSELNLSSLELGDSALYFCASSPQFRDTQYFGPGTRLTVL.